This T cell receptor (beta chain) originates from a study of blood T cell repertoires in COVID-19. Study background: Material from acute and convalescent COVID-19 was sourced from the United States, Italy and Spain.

V was clipped by 2 bases and J by 3 bases; unmatched bases: 8. The CDR3 runs 16 residues. Germline loops: CDR1 MDHEN, CDR2 SYDVKM. Assay used: immunoSEQ multiplex PCR; TCRdb lists only in-frame clones, some missing. Here the sample spans a few hundred thousand clones, 86% being singletons. The TCR comes from a woman between 25 and 40 years old with active or convalescent COVID-19. V gene TRBV28 combines with J gene TRBJ2-5, with 8 bases matching TRBD1. Sequenced input: peripheral blood. The CDR3 here is CASSLTDRVKKETQYF. The CDR3 bases are TGTGCCAGCAGTTTAACGGACAGGGTTAAAAAAGAGACCCAGTACTTC.